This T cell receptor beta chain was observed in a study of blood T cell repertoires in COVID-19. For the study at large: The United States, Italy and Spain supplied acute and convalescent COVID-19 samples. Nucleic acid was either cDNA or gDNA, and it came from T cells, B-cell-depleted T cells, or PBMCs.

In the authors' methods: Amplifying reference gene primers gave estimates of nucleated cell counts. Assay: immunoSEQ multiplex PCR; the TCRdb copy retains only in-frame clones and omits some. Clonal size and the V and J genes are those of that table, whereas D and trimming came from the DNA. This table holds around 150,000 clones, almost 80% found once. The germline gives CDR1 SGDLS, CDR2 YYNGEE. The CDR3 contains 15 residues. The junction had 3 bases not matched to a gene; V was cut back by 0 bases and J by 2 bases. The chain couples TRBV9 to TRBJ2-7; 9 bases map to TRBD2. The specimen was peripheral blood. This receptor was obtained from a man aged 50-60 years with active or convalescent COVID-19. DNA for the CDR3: TGTGCCAGCAGCGTAGGTGCGGGGGGGACCTACGAGCAGTACTTC. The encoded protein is CASSVGAGGTYEQYF.